Reported below is one TCR beta chain. Its cognate antigen is unknown. These data are taken from a study of cytomegalovirus exposure and HLA in healthy donors. The PCR ran on 60 Vbeta and 13 Jbeta primers. TCRdb's table, derived via immunoSEQ multiplex PCR, lists solely in-frame clones and lacks some. The sample has more than 150,000 clones, 82% seen once. Study results and limitations: Listed as cytomegalovirus-associated were roughly 180 TCR beta chains. Later analysis reportedly placed an Asian-associated ancestry cluster below the roughly 700-donor mean in N-insertions.

The sample was PBMCs. This TCR was sampled from a woman younger than 35 in good health and CMV-seronegative.

CDR3 residues: CASSLEQGNGPSGELFF. CDR3 sequence (DNA): TGTGCCAGCAGCTTAGAACAGGGGAATGGGCCCAGCGGGGAGCTGTTTTTT. The chain couples TRBV13 to TRBJ2-2; TRBD1 aligns across 7 bases. Germline CDR1 and CDR2: PRHDT and FYEKMQ (reference sequence). The V gene end was trimmed by 1 base and the J gene end by 7 bases; junction bases not matched to a gene: 12. The CDR3 has 17 amino acids.